This TCR beta chain originates from a study of blood T cell repertoires in COVID-19. As for the study in general: Some COVID-19 samples were acute and others convalescent; all came from the United States, Italy and Spain.

The CDR3 consists of 14 residues. Germline V lookup: CDR1 MNHEY, CDR2 SVGAGI. The V and J ends lost 6 bases and 0 bases respectively, with 11 bases between them. In the authors' workflow: Reference gene primer amplification yielded estimated nucleated cell counts. This table comes from immunoSEQ multiplex PCR, and its TCRdb copy is limited to in-frame clones, with some not included. V and J calls and clone size follow that table, whereas D and trimming were derived from the DNA. The table has about 250,000 clones, 75% to 90% seen once. Study members were between roughly 18 and 100 years old and lived in over 20 US regions. For recovered donors of Cohort 3, there were two negative PCRs, clearance, or symptom resolution.

Sequenced input: PBMCs or T cells enriched from blood (not recorded which). This receptor was obtained from a woman aged 18-30 years who had recovered from COVID-19. The chain recombines TRBV6-5 with TRBJ1-1; D gene unclear. In nucleotides, the CDR3 is TGTGCCAGCAGCGGTACAGAGATGAACACTGAAGCTTTCTTT. It specifies CASSGTEMNTEAFF.